Below are 14 T cell receptor beta chains sequenced from a single sample in a study of OX40 agonist ivuxolimab in advanced cancers. Sequencing was performed with immunoSEQ multiplex PCR; in TCRdb, only in-frame clones are kept and a portion is missing. The sample has fewer than 35,000 clones; approximately 90% are singletons. Source: CD4+ or CD8+ T cells sorted from blood, taken in a trial of the OX40 agonist ivuxolimab. The receptors shown here come from an adult with an advanced solid tumor such as melanoma, head and neck, liver or kidney cancer.

The V gene is TRBV28, the J gene TRBJ1-1; TRBD1 might be the D (5 bases). The CDR3 contains 13 residues. CDR1 MDHEN and CDR2 SYDVKM come from the germline V gene. Trimming took off 4 bases at V and 1 base at J, with 7 bases between the two ends. The CDR3 protein is CASSSQENTEAFF. CDR3 sequence (DNA): TGTGCCAGCAGTTCACAGGAGAACACTGAAGCTTTCTTT. Together with reference TRBV28 and TRBJ1-1, the CDR3 gives the full variable domain: DVKVTQSSRYLVKRTGEKVFLECVQDMDHENMFWYRQDPGLGLRLIYFSYDVKMKEKGDIPEGYSVSREKKERFSLILESASTNQTSMYLCASSSQENTEAFFGQGTRLTVV.

V is TRBV27 and J is TRBJ2-7, with 12 bases that match TRBD1. The V and J ends lost 5 bases and 0 bases, in that order; junction bases with no gene match: 2. From germline, CDR1 is MNHEY and CDR2 SMNVEV (reference sequence). The CDR3 has 15 residues. The CDR3 loop reads CASSPGQGASYEQYF. CDR3 DNA sequence: TGTGCCAGCAGTCCGGGACAGGGGGCCTCCTACGAGCAGTACTTC.

This clone was seen only once. The chain carries TRBV11-3 and TRBJ2-1, with TRBD1 matching 7 bases. Germline V gene lookup returns CDR1 SGHNT and CDR2 YENEEA. V shed 2 bases and J 6 bases; nucleotides not matched to a gene: 13. The CDR3 is made up of 17 amino acids. The CDR3 is CASSLRGLGGQGNEQFF. The CDR3 DNA is TGTGCCAGCAGCTTAAGAGGTTTAGGGGGCCAGGGCAATGAGCAGTTCTTC.

The chain carries TRBV29-1 and TRBJ1-2; D remains unclear. Germline CDR1 is SQVTM and CDR2 is ANQGSEA. V was trimmed by 4 bases and J by 1 base, leaving 10 bases between them. This CDR3 has 13 residues. CDR3 residues: CSVVGEINYGYTF. As DNA, the CDR3 is TGCAGCGTTGTTGGGGAAATTAACTATGGCTACACCTTC.

J is TRBJ1-5 and V is TRBV11-3; unclear D gene. Trimming pared 5 bases from V and 2 bases from J, leaving 19 bases between. Per the germline V gene, CDR1 is SGHNT and CDR2 is YENEEA. This CDR3 has 17 residues. For the CDR3, the DNA is TGTGCCAGCAGCACCCTCAAGACCAAAAAAGGCAATCAGCCCCAGCATTTT. Residues: CASSTLKTKKGNQPQHF.

The chain has TRBV5-5 and TRBJ1-3; D may be TRBD1 (6 bases). Looked up from germline, CDR1 is SGHKS and CDR2 is YYEKEE (reference sequence). The CDR3 spans 16 residues. Trimming shortened V by 4 bases and J by 0 bases, and 14 bases separated the two germline ends. The CDR3 region is CASSQPDRLSGNTIYF. The CDR3 DNA follows: TGTGCCAGCAGCCAGCCTGACAGGCTCTCTGGAAACACCATATATTTT.

The chain carries TRBV7-6 and TRBJ2-5; D call uncertain. Trimming removed 3 bases from V and 4 bases from J, with 9 bases in between. The CDR3 has 13 residues. Germline-derived CDR1 and CDR2 are SGHVS and FNYEAQ. The CDR3 DNA sequence: TGTGCCAGCAGCTTGGGGTTCAGAGAGACCCAGTACTTC. Amino acid sequence: CASSLGFRETQYF. Together with reference TRBV7-6 and TRBJ2-5, the CDR3 gives the full variable domain: GAGVSQSPRYKVTKRGQDVALRCDPISGHVSLYWYRQALGQGPEFLTYFNYEAQQDKSGLPNDRFSAERPEGSISTLTIQRTEQRDSAMYRCASSLGFRETQYFGPGTRLLVL.

The rearrangement uses TRBV27 and TRBJ1-5; D not resolved. The CDR3 consists of 15 residues. CDR1 and CDR2 from the germline V gene are MNHEY and SMNVEV (reference sequence). V lost 0 bases and J lost 5, with 11 bases in between. The CDR3 region is CASSLSVRGDQPQHF. CDR3 in DNA: TGTGCCAGCAGTTTATCGGTTAGAGGCGATCAGCCCCAGCATTTT.

V usage is TRBV7-9 and J usage is TRBJ2-4; D perhaps matches TRBD1 (6 bases). The CDR3 runs to 17 residues. CDR1 is SEHNR, CDR2 FQNEAQ, per germline (reference sequence). V was clipped by 5 bases and J by 0 bases, with 17 bases between them. Here the CDR3 reads CASSPDLDSIAKNIQYF. The DNA of the CDR3 is TGTGCCAGCAGCCCGGACCTGGACAGTATAGCCAAAAACATTCAGTACTTC.

The gene calls are TRBV29-1 and TRBJ1-2; D remains ambiguous. Trimming took 0 bases from V and 7 from J, leaving 9 bases between them. The CDR3 runs to 12 residues. From germline, CDR1 is SQVTM and CDR2 ANQGSEA. Here the CDR3 reads CSVEDRAGGYTF. The CDR3 region has the DNA TGCAGCGTTGAAGACAGAGCAGGTGGCTACACCTTC.

V usage is TRBV6-1 and J usage is TRBJ2-7; D gene uncertain. Germline CDR1 and CDR2: MNHNS and SASEGT. The CDR3 totals 10 residues. V was pared by 6 bases and J by 1 base, with 1 base between. The CDR3 protein is CASRSYEQYF. The CDR3 DNA reads as TGTGCCAGCAGATCCTACGAGCAGTACTTC.

This clone was observed once. The rearrangement uses TRBV5-4 and TRBJ1-4, with no clear D. Trimming took 0 bases from V and 11 from J, leaving 5 bases between them. This CDR3 contains 11 residues. CDR1 is SGHNT and CDR2 is YYREEE in the germline V gene (reference sequence). CDR3 nucleotides: TGTGCCAGCAGCTTGGAAGGGAAACTGTTTTTT. It translates to CASSLEGKLFF.

The chain joins TRBV4-2 to TRBJ1-5; possibly TRBD1 for D (5 bases). CDR3 length equals 14 residues. Germline CDR1 is LGHNA and CDR2 is YNFKEQ. Trimming stripped 4 bases from V and 3 bases from J, with 10 bases between. CDR3 nucleotide sequence: TGTGCCAGCAGCCGAATGGGGGACAATCAGCCCCAGCATTTT. Protein product: CASSRMGDNQPQHF.

The chain recombines TRBV7-9 with TRBJ2-7, with 8 bases aligning to TRBD2. CDR3 length equals 15 residues. With V trimmed by 1 base and J by 3 bases, 5 bases remained unmatched. Germline CDR1 and CDR2: SEHNR and FQNEAQ (reference sequence). The CDR3 DNA follows: TGTGCCAGCAGCTTAGGTCCAGCGGGGGACTACGAGCAGTACTTC. It codes for CASSLGPAGDYEQYF.